This is a list of T cell receptor beta chains from one sample in a study of sequential checkpoint blockade in melanoma. Sequenced by immunoSEQ multiplex PCR; TCRdb stores in-frame clones only, minus some. The table records about 9,600 clones, approximately 25% of them present only once. The material was tumor tissue (inferred from file names), obtained from a patient given nivolumab and ipilimumab in sequence. The receptors here all came from a human donor with melanoma. Both conserved end residues are part of each CDR3. D genes are given only for firm matches. A clone size is listed for some rows: how often the clone was seen (once, few, many), or a class if it is expanded.

v_gene	abundance	j_gene	d_gene	CDR3aa	CDR3nt
TRBV11-3	many	TRBJ2-1	TRBD1	CASSFPGQYNEQFF	TGTGCCAGCAGCTTTCCGGGACAGTACAATGAGCAGTTCTTC
TRBV5-1	few	TRBJ1-1	-	CASKPPGLGNLEAEAFF	TGCGCCAGTAAACCCCCGGGGCTAGGGAACCTGGAGGCTGAAGCTTTCTTT
TRBV28	-	TRBJ2-3	-	CASSGRQRFTDTQYF	TGTGCCAGCAGTGGTAGGCAGCGATTCACAGATACGCAGTATTTT
TRBV9	many	TRBJ1-1	-	CASSVGGADTEAFF	TGTGCCAGCAGCGTAGGGGGCGCGGACACTGAAGCTTTCTTT
TRBV11-3	few	TRBJ2-1	-	CASSSDYASYNEQFF	TGTGCCAGCAGCTCGGACTACGCCTCCTACAATGAGCAGTTCTTC
TRBV11-3	medium-sized	TRBJ2-7	-	CASSLGPETLEQYF	TGTGCCAGCAGCTTAGGCCCGGAGACCCTCGAGCAGTACTTC
TRBV6-8	-	TRBJ2-1	-	CAIGPGGTDEQFF	TGTGCCATCGGGCCAGGGGGGACTGATGAGCAGTTCTTC
TRBV18	-	TRBJ2-6	TRBD1	CASSPRGQGATGANVLTF	TGTGCCAGCTCACCAAGAGGACAGGGGGCGACTGGGGCCAACGTCCTGACTTTC
TRBV19	-	TRBJ1-2	-	CASSIFGATNYGYTF	TGTGCCAGTAGTATCTTCGGGGCCACTAACTATGGCTACACCTTC
TRBV12-5	once	TRBJ2-2	-	CASGLVHTDRLWTGELFF	TGTGCTAGTGGTTTGGTACATACCGACAGATTATGGACCGGGGAGCTGTTTTTT
TRBV6-8	many	TRBJ2-4	-	CASSSHVGSIQYF	TGTGCCAGCAGCTCTCATGTGGGGAGCATTCAGTACTTC
TRBV11-3	many	TRBJ1-6	TRBD1	CASSRRDRGNSPLHF	TGTGCCAGCAGCCGTAGGGACAGGGGTAATTCACCCCTCCACTTT
TRBV10-2	-	TRBJ2-2	-	CASSATGVNTGELFF	TGCGCCAGCAGTGCAACCGGGGTCAACACCGGGGAGCTGTTTTTT
TRBV10-2	-	TRBJ2-7	-	CASSDLDINEQYF	TGCGCCAGCAGCGACCTCGACATTAACGAGCAGTACTTC
TRBV11-3	few	TRBJ2-1	TRBD2	CASSHGALSGRAYEQFF	TGTGCCAGCAGCCACGGGGCACTGAGCGGGAGGGCCTATGAGCAGTTCTTC
TRBV18	-	TRBJ2-1	-	CASSPDRRSYNEQFF	TGTGCCAGCTCACCGGATCGGAGGTCCTACAATGAGCAGTTCTTC
TRBV19	-	TRBJ1-6	-	CASSPRARDLLHF	TGTGCCAGTAGTCCCCGGGCCCGGGACCTCCTCCACTTT
TRBV11-3	many	TRBJ1-1	-	CASSREPQGNTEAFF	TGTGCCAGCAGCCGTGAACCTCAGGGGAACACTGAAGCTTTCTTT
TRBV4-1	many	TRBJ2-1	TRBD1	CASSGQGVGEQFF	TGCGCCAGCAGCGGGCAGGGGGTCGGGGAGCAGTTCTTC
TRBV18	-	TRBJ2-7	-	CASSKTLAGRYEQYF	TGTGCCAGCTCAAAGACGTTGGCGGGACGGTACGAGCAGTACTTC
TRBV1	-	TRBJ2-1	-	CASSLRQDEQFF	TGCGCCAGCAGCCTTAGGCAAGATGAGCAGTTCTTC
TRBV6-8	-	TRBJ2-3	-	CASSLDLTSTDTQYF	TGTGCCAGCAGCCTAGACTTAACTAGCACAGATACGCAGTATTTT
TRBV12-5	-	TRBJ1-1	-	CASADTWGPVDTEAFF	TGTGCCAGCGCTGATACTTGGGGCCCCGTGGACACTGAAGCTTTCTTT
TRBV9	-	TRBJ1-2	TRBD1	CASSGLQGAGGYTF	TGTGCCAGCAGCGGATTACAGGGGGCGGGTGGCTACACCTTC
TRBV28	-	TRBJ1-3	-	CASAYEGVRSGNTIYF	TGTGCCAGCGCCTATGAGGGGGTAAGGTCTGGAAACACCATATATTTT
TRBV9	many	TRBJ2-7	-	CASSSFEGGEQYF	TGTGCCAGCAGCTCTTTCGAGGGCGGCGAGCAGTACTTC
TRBV11-3	medium-sized	TRBJ1-5	-	CASSLGGVRHQPQHF	TGTGCCAGCAGCTTGGGGGGTGTGCGGCATCAGCCCCAGCATTTT
TRBV6-4	-	TRBJ1-4	-	CASSEVWGSEKLFF	TGTGCCAGCAGTGAAGTCTGGGGCTCTGAAAAACTGTTTTTT
TRBV18	-	TRBJ2-7	TRBD2	CASSPPSGGSYEQYF	TGTGCCAGCTCACCCCCCTCGGGGGGAAGCTACGAGCAGTACTTC
TRBV6-8	-	TRBJ2-1	-	CASNPGTGRLAGEQFF	TGTGCCAGCAACCCCGGGACAGGGAGACTAGCGGGTGAGCAGTTCTTC
TRBV19	-	TRBJ1-5	-	CASSMNWGGGQPQHF	TGTGCCAGTAGTATGAATTGGGGAGGAGGTCAGCCCCAGCATTTT
TRBV6-8	few	TRBJ1-2	-	CASSPGADYGYTF	TGTGCCAGCAGCCCCGGTGCAGACTATGGCTACACCTTC